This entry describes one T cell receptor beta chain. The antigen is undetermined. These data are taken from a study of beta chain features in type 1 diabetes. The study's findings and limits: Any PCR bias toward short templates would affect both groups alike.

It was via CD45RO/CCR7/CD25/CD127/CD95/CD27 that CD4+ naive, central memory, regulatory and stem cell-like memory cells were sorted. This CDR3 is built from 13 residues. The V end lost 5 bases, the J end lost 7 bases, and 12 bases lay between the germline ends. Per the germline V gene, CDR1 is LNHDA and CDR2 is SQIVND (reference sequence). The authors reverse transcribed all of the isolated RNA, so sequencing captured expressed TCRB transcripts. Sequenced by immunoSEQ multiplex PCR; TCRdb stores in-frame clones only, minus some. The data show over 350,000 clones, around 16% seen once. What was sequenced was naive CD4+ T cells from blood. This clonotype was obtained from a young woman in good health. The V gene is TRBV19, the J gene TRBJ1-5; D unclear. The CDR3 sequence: CASSYLERQPQHF. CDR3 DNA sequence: TGTGCCAGTAGTTACCTCGAGCGGCAGCCCCAGCATTTT.